This T cell receptor (beta chain) is from a study of shared clonotypes between healthy human individuals. Turning to this clone: The sample carries other DNA sequences with the same CDR3.

Terminally differentiated effector memory CD45RA+ cells were left out of the naive CD8 fraction, which was CD45RO-negative and positively selected for CCR7. Donors, healthy HIV-negative adults, lacked recent acute infections or vaccinations. The V gene lost 1 base and the J gene lost 7 bases, with 8 bases spanning the gap. The CDR3 consists of 12 residues. Germline CDR1 reads SEHNR; CDR2 reads FQNEAQ (reference sequence). Sequencing was performed with immunoSEQ multiplex PCR; in TCRdb, only in-frame clones are kept and a portion is missing. This table holds about 2,200,000 clones, around 93% found once.

Material: naive CD8+ T cells from PBMCs. The sequence derives from a man younger than 35 in good health. Some clones in this sample may be carry-over from other donors' samples. This chain connects TRBV7-9 to TRBJ2-7; TRBD1 might be the D (6 bases). CDR3 protein: CASSLGGREQYF. The DNA of the CDR3 is TGTGCCAGCAGCTTAGGGGGGCGGGAGCAGTACTTC.